This TCR beta chain was sequenced in a study of OX40 agonist ivuxolimab in advanced cancers. As for the study in general: The study treated patients with ivuxolimab, an agonistic anti-OX40 (CD134) antibody.

The CDR3 is made up of 15 amino acids. V was pared by 5 bases and J by 4 bases, with 12 bases between. Germline CDR1 and CDR2: LNHDA and SQIVND (reference sequence). Clones were sequenced by immunoSEQ multiplex PCR, and TCRdb holds only the in-frame ones, with some missing. The table has approximately 70,000 clones, 70% to 90% seen once. This clone came up once. Systemic immunosuppression or autoimmune disease history was grounds to exclude patients. The sequencing here drew on CD4+ or CD8+ T cells sorted from blood, taken in a trial of the OX40 agonist ivuxolimab. This receptor was obtained from an adult with an advanced solid tumor such as melanoma, head and neck, liver or kidney cancer. The V and J genes are TRBV19 and TRBJ1-6; D is perhaps TRBD1 (5 bases). The CDR3 loop is CASSAGTVYNSPLHF. CDR3 sequence (DNA): TGTGCCAGTAGTGCAGGGACGGTGTATAATTCACCCCTCCACTTT.